Listed below are T cell receptor beta chains from one sample, sequenced in a study of blood T cell repertoires in COVID-19. Libraries were prepared by immunoSEQ multiplex PCR; TCRdb keeps only in-frame clonotypes and omits some of them. The repertoire holds 150,000 to 200,000 clones, with approximately 74% as singletons. The sample was peripheral blood. The receptors were gathered from a woman aged 80 or over with acute or convalescent COVID-19. Each CDR3 is given with its conserved first and last residue. Fields, in order: clone size, J gene, D gene, V gene, CDR3 protein, CDR3 DNA. A D gene is named only where the DNA matches it firmly. Some rows have no size entry. The others give once, few or many, or a class for an expanded clone.

once TRBJ2-5 NA TRBV4-2 CASSPTPGLETQYF TGTGCCAGCAGCCCCACCCCGGGACTAGAGACCCAGTACTTC
NA TRBJ1-1 TRBD1 TRBV9 CASSVGGQGPEAFF TGTGCCAGCAGCGTAGGAGGACAGGGGCCTGAAGCTTTCTTT
NA TRBJ2-7 NA TRBV5-6 CASSLFSLPYEQYF TGTGCCAGCAGCTTGTTCAGTCTTCCCTACGAGCAGTACTTC
NA TRBJ1-2 NA TRBV12-3/TRBV12-4 CASSVNSYGYTF TGTGCCAGCAGTGTCAACAGCTATGGCTACACCTTC
NA TRBJ1-3 NA TRBV30 CAWTRGAVGNTIYF TGTGCCTGGACCCGGGGGGCGGTTGGAAACACCATATATTTT
NA TRBJ1-4 TRBD1 TRBV9 CASNRNTGGTNEKLFF TGTGCCAGCAACCGTAATACAGGGGGAACTAATGAAAAACTGTTTTTT
few TRBJ1-2 TRBD1 TRBV4-2 CASSQQIQGVIYGYTF TGTGCCAGCAGCCAACAAATTCAGGGGGTGATCTATGGCTACACCTTC
NA TRBJ2-2 NA TRBV6-4 CASSESGVAGELFF TGTGCCAGCAGTGAGTCAGGGGTTGCCGGGGAGCTGTTTTTT
NA TRBJ2-1 TRBD1 TRBV3-1/TRBV3-2 CASSLRDRGTDEQFF TGTGCCAGCAGCCTGCGGGACAGGGGAACAGATGAGCAGTTCTTC
NA TRBJ1-6 TRBD1 TRBV4-2 CASSQVTQGAYGSPLHF TGTGCCAGCAGCCAAGTTACCCAGGGGGCTTATGGATCACCCCTCCACTTT
NA TRBJ1-2 TRBD1 TRBV5-1 CASSLGSGGFGYTF TGCGCCAGCAGCTTGGGCTCAGGGGGCTTTGGCTACACCTTC
NA TRBJ1-1 TRBD1 TRBV10-1 CASSFGTGAGAFF TGCGCCAGCAGTTTCGGGACAGGGGCTGGGGCTTTCTTT
NA TRBJ2-3 TRBD2 TRBV6-5 CASSYSSRTSGDTQYF TGTGCCAGCAGTTACTCGAGTAGGACTAGCGGGGATACGCAGTATTTT
few TRBJ1-5 NA TRBV19 CASTEEVNQPQHF TGTGCCAGTACCGAGGAGGTAAACCAGCCCCAGCATTTT
NA TRBJ2-5 TRBD2 TRBV7-2 CASSPVSGRGETQYF TGTGCCAGCAGCCCAGTTAGCGGGAGAGGGGAGACCCAGTACTTC
NA TRBJ2-5 TRBD1 TRBV30 CAWGQGFQETQYF TGTGCCTGGGGACAGGGATTCCAAGAGACCCAGTACTTC
NA TRBJ2-1 NA TRBV19 CASSIVLQNNEQFF TGTGCCAGTAGTATAGTTCTCCAGAACAATGAGCAGTTCTTC
NA TRBJ2-1 TRBD2 TRBV7-2 CASSLAPTTSGRGQFF TGTGCCAGCAGCTTAGCTCCTACCACTAGCGGGAGGGGTCAGTTCTTC
NA TRBJ2-7 TRBD2 TRBV27 CASRFRTSGSYEQYF TGTGCCAGCCGGTTTCGAACTAGCGGGAGCTACGAGCAGTACTTC
once TRBJ2-5 TRBD1 TRBV11-3 CASSLTGLETQYF TGTGCCAGCAGCTTGACAGGGCTAGAGACCCAGTACTTC
NA TRBJ1-1 TRBD1 TRBV4-1 CASSQDLDRGPNTEAFF TGCGCCAGCAGCCAAGATCTGGACAGGGGCCCGAACACTGAAGCTTTCTTT
NA TRBJ1-1 NA TRBV10-3 CATRGAADTEAFF TGTGCCACACGGGGGGCAGCGGACACTGAAGCTTTCTTT
NA TRBJ1-1 TRBD1 TRBV27 CASSSDRGAMNTEAFF TGTGCCAGCAGTTCGGACAGGGGGGCCATGAACACTGAAGCTTTCTTT
NA TRBJ1-6 NA TRBV7-8 CASSLSRGTLSSYNSPLHF TGTGCCAGCAGCTTGAGTCGGGGGACCCTGAGCTCCTATAATTCACCCCTCCACTTT
NA TRBJ2-3 NA TRBV29-1 CSVEAEYTDTQYF TGCAGCGTTGAAGCGGAGTACACAGATACGCAGTATTTT
NA TRBJ1-2 TRBD1 TRBV29-1 CSVEDGRTGVDGYTF TGCAGCGTTGAAGATGGTAGGACAGGGGTTGACGGCTACACCTTC
NA TRBJ1-4 TRBD1 TRBV15 CATSRGQGAGSNEKLFF TGTGCCACCAGCAGAGGACAGGGGGCAGGGTCCAATGAAAAACTGTTTTTT